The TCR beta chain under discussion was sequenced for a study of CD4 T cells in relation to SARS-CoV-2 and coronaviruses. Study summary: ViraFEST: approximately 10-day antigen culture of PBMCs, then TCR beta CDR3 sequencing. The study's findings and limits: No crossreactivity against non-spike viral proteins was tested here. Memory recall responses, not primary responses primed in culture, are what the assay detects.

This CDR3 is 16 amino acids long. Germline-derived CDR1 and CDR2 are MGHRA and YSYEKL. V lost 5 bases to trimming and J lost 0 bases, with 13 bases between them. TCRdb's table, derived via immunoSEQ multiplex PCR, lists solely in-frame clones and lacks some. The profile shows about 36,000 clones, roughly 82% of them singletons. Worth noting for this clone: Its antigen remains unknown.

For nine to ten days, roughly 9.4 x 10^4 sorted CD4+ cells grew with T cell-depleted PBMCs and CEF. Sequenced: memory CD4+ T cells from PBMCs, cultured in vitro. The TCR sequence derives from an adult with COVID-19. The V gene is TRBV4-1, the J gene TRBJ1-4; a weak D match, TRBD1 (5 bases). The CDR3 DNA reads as TGCGCCAGCAGCTGGATTGCAGGGACAACTAATGAAAAACTGTTTTTT. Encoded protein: CASSWIAGTTNEKLFF.